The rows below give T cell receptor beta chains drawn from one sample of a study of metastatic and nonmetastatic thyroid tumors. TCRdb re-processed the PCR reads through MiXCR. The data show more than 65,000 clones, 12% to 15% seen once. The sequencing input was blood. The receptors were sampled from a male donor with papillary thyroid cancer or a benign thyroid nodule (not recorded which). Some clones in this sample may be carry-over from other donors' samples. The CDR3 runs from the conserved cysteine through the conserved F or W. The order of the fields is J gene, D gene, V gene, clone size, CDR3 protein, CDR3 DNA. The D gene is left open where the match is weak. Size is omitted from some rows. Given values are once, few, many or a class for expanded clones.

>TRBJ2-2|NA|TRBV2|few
CASSEVGRGAREMFF
NA
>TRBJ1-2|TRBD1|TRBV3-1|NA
CASSQVHRDRVRIDYGYTF
TGTGCCAGCAGCCAAGTGCATCGGGACAGGGTCAGGATAGACTATGGCTACACCTTC
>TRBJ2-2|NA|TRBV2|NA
CASSLGEGVNTVELFF
TGTGCCAGCAGTCTTGGTGAGGGTGTAAACACCGTGGAGCTGTTTTTT
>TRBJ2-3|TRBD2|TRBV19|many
CASSNGLASDTQYF
TGTGCCAGTAGTAACGGACTAGCCTCAGATACGCAGTATTTT
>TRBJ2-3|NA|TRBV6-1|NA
CASSPGIGRAPDTQYF
TGTGCCAGCAGCCCCGGAATCGGTAGGGCCCCAGATACGCAGTATTTT
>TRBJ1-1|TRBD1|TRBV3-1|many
CASSQTGDTEAFF
TGTGCCAGCAGCCAGACAGGGGACACTGAAGCTTTCTTT
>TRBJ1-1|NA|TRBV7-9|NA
CASSSRWGRDTEAFF
TGTGCCAGCAGCTCACGGTGGGGGCGGGACACTGAAGCTTTCTTT
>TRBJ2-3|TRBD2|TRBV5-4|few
CASSLGLAGGDTQYF
TGTGCCAGCAGCTTGGGACTAGCGGGAGGAGATACGCAGTATTTT
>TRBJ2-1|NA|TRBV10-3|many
CAARVYNEQFF
TGTGCCGCTCGGGTCTACAATGAGCAGTTCTTC
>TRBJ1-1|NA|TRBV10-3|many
CAIKIDTEAFF
TGTGCCATCAAGATCGACACTGAAGCTTTCTTT
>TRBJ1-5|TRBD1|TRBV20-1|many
CSARDGTGVINQPQHF
TGCAGTGCTAGAGATGGGACAGGGGTTATCAATCAGCCCCAGCATTTT
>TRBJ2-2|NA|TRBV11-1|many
CASSLAPWVSAVPNTGELFF
TGTGCCAGCAGCTTAGCGCCGTGGGTCTCAGCGGTTCCGAACACCGGGGAGCTGTTTTTT
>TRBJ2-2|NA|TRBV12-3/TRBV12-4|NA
CASTPLSTGELFF
TGTGCCAGCACCCCCCTGAGCACCGGGGAGCTGTTTTTT
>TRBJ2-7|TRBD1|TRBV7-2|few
CASSLPKLQGGSYEQYF
TGTGCCAGCAGCTTACCGAAGCTACAGGGGGGATCCTACGAGCAGTACTTC
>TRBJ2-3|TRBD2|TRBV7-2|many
CASSSMREGLADTQYF
TGTGCCAGCAGCTCTATGCGGGAGGGCTTGGCAGATACGCAGTATTTT
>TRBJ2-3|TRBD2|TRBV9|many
CASSVASGRTDTQYF
TGTGCCAGCAGCGTAGCCAGCGGGAGGACAGATACGCAGTATTTT
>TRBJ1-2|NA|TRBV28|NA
CASSSRGPSNYGYTF
TGTGCCAGCAGTTCACGGGGGCCATCTAACTATGGCTACACCTTC
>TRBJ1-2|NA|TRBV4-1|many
CASSHNIGAGGYTF
TGCGCCAGCAGCCATAATATAGGGGCAGGAGGCTACACCTTC
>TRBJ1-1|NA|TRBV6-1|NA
CASSDGPLGNTEAFF
TGTGCCAGCAGTGACGGACCCCTGGGGAACACTGAAGCTTTCTTC
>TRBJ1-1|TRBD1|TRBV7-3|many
CASSLGGGPEAFF
TGTGCCAGCAGCTTAGGAGGGGGCCCTGAAGCTTTCTTT
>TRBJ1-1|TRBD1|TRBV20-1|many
CSAKGQGDTEAFF
TGCAGTGCTAAAGGACAGGGGGACACTGAAGCTTTCTTT
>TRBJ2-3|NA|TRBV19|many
CASSIAAGEDTDTQYF
TGTGCCAGTAGTATAGCCGCAGGGGAGGACACAGATACGCAGTATTTT
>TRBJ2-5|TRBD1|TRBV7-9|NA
CASSSRDRGYQETQYF
TGTGCCAGCAGCTCCCGGGACAGGGGGTACCAAGAGACCCAGTACTTC
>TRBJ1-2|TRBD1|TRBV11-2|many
CASSLGGQGINYGYTF
TGTGCCAGCAGCTTAGGGGGACAGGGGATTAACTATGGCTACACCTTC
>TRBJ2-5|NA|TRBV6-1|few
CASSEGPGETQYF
TGTGCCAGCAGTGAAGGGCCAGGAGAGACCCAGTACTTC
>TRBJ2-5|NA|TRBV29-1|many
CSVMATETQYF
TGCAGCGTTATGGCAACGGAGACCCAGTACTTC
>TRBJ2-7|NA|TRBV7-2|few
CASSPGGYEQYF
TGTGCCAGCAGCCCTGGGGGCTACGAGCAGTACTTC
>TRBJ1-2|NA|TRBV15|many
CATSRDFVYGYGYTF
TGTGCCACCAGCAGAGACTTCGTGTACGGCTATGGCTACACCTTC
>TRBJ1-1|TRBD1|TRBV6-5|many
CASSYYWTGAGGGAFF
TGTGCCAGCAGTTACTATTGGACAGGGGCCGGAGGGGGAGCTTTCTTT
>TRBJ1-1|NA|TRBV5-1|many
CASSFSGNTEAFF
TGCGCCAGCAGCTTTTCAGGGAACACTGAAGCTTTCTTT
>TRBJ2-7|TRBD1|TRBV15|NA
CATSRDGAGGPYKQYF
TGTGCTACCAGCAGAGATGGAGCAGGGGGCCCCTACAAGCAGTACTTC
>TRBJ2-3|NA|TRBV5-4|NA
CASSSRTDTQYF
TGTGCCAGCAGCTCAAGGACAGATACGCAGTATTTT
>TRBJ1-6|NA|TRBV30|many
CAWSVGYEFSNSPLHF
TGTGCCTGGAGTGTCGGCTACGAGTTCTCTAATTCACCCCTCCACTTT
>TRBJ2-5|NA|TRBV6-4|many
CASSITVGGTQYF
TGTGCCAGCAGTATAACGGTCGGGGGGACCCAGTACTTC
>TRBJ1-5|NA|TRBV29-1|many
CSVTPTANQPQHF
TGCAGCGTTACCCCGACAGCGAATCAGCCCCAGCATTTT
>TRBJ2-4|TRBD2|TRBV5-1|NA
CATRGGEGIQYF
TGCGCCACACGGGGAGGGGAGGGCATTCAGTACTTC